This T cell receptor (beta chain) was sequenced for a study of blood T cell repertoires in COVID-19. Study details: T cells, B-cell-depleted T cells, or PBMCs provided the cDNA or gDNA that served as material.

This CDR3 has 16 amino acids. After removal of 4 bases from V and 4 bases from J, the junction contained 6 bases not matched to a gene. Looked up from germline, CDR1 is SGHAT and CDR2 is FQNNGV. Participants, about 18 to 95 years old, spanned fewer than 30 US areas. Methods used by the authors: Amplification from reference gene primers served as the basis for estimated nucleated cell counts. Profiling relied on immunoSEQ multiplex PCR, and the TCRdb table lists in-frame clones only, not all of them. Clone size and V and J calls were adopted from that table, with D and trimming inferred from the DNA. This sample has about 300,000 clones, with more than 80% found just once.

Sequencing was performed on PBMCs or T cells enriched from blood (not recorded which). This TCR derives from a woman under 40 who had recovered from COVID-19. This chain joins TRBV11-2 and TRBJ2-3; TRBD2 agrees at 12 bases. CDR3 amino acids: CASSSRLAGVADTQYF. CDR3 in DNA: TGTGCCAGCAGCTCCCGACTAGCGGGAGTGGCAGATACGCAGTATTTT.